A single TCR beta chain is shown here with its context. The sample originates from a study of blood T cell repertoires in COVID-19. Study-level background: The study drew acute and convalescent COVID-19 samples from the United States, Italy and Spain.

The V gene end was trimmed by 4 bases and the J gene end by 3 bases; junction bases not matched to a gene: 6. CDR1 is SGHRS and CDR2 is YFSETQ in the germline V gene. This CDR3 contains 15 residues. Original data processing: The authors estimated nucleated cell counts from reference gene primer amplification. Method: immunoSEQ multiplex PCR; TCRdb's copy keeps in-frame clones and lacks some. That table is the source of V, J and clone size, and D and trimming were worked out from the DNA. The repertoire holds roughly 410,000 clones, with roughly 86% as singletons. The sample taken for sequencing was peripheral blood. This sequence was found in a woman in her sixties or seventies with COVID-19, enrolled during active disease. The chain couples TRBV5-1 to TRBJ1-4, with TRBD1 matching 7 bases. The CDR3 here is CASSPTGVSNEKLFF. The CDR3 nucleotides read TGCGCCAGCAGCCCTACAGGGGTTTCTAATGAAAAACTGTTTTTT. The whole variable domain, remainder taken from reference TRBV5-1 and TRBJ1-4, is KAGVTQTPRYLIKTRGQQVTLSCSPISGHRSVSWYQQTPGQGLQFLFEYFSETQRNKGNFPGRFSGRQFSNSRSEMNVSTLELGDSALYLCASSPTGVSNEKLFFGSGTQLSVL.